Shown below are 20 T cell receptor beta chains from a single sample sequenced in a study of blood T cell repertoires in COVID-19. Repertoires were generated with immunoSEQ multiplex PCR, while TCRdb's copy carries only in-frame clones and drops some. The sample lists about 200,000 clones; about 90% were seen once. Source material: peripheral blood. These receptors were obtained from a man aged 45-60 years with acute or convalescent COVID-19.

The chain recombines TRBV18 with TRBJ2-3; 9 bases map to TRBD2. Germline loops: CDR1 KGHSH, CDR2 LQKENI. V gave up 8 bases and J gave up 0 bases; unmatched junction bases: 12. The CDR3 spans 17 residues. The CDR3 loop is CASGQLSGGRSTDTQYF. The DNA of the CDR3 is TGTGCCAGCGGGCAACTAAGCGGGGGGAGGAGCACAGATACGCAGTATTTT.

J is TRBJ2-1 and V is TRBV7-6, with no clear D. Germline V CDR1 and CDR2: SGHVS, FNYEAQ. The CDR3 sequence is 15 residues long. The V gene lost 1 base and the J gene lost 7 bases, with 14 bases spanning the gap. This chain's CDR3 is CASSLGPAAFNEQFF. DNA for the CDR3: TGTGCCAGCAGCTTAGGACCGGCGGCCTTTAATGAGCAGTTCTTC.

The V call is TRBV30, the J call TRBJ1-6; D possibly corresponds to TRBD1 (5 bases). This CDR3 has 15 amino acids. V lost 2 bases to trimming and J lost 3 bases, with 11 bases between them. The V gene's germline CDR1 is GTSNPN and CDR2 SVGIG (reference sequence). The CDR3 sequence is CAWSKQARYNSPLHF. The CDR3 region has the DNA TGTGCCTGGAGTAAACAGGCCCGCTATAATTCACCCCTCCACTTT.

As DNA, the CDR3 is TGTGCCAGCAGTTACAGCGTCGAGCAGAACACTGAAGCTTTCTTT. This translates into CASSYSVEQNTEAFF. The J gene is TRBJ1-1, the V gene TRBV6-5; D gene ambiguous. Germline V gene sequence: CDR1 MNHEY, CDR2 SVGAGI. Trimming removed 2 bases at V and 1 base at J, with 11 bases between. The CDR3 spans 15 residues.

The chain carries TRBV7-2 and TRBJ1-5; 7 bases map to TRBD1. This CDR3 has 15 amino acids. CDR1 and CDR2 (germline): SGHTA, FQGNSA. V shed 5 bases and J 3 bases; nucleotides not matched to a gene: 7. The CDR3 nucleotides are TGTGCCAGCAGCCTGCGGGACAGCCTCAATCAGCCCCAGCATTTT. Translation: CASSLRDSLNQPQHF.

The rearrangement uses TRBV7-2 and TRBJ1-5; D is possibly TRBD1 (6 bases). V shed 5 bases and J shed 0 bases, with 14 bases lying between them. The CDR3 loop spans 16 amino acids. From germline, CDR1 is SGHTA and CDR2 FQGNSA. CDR3 sequence (DNA): TGTGCCAGCAGCCTTCCGGGACATCCTAGCAATCAGCCCCAGCATTTT. Its translation is CASSLPGHPSNQPQHF.

The chain combines TRBV5-4 with TRBJ1-2, with 7 bases matching TRBD1. The trim removed 3 bases at V and 5 bases at J, leaving 10 bases unmatched. Per germline, CDR1 SGHNT and CDR2 YYREEE (reference sequence). The CDR3 is 15 residues long. The CDR3, as DNA: TGTGCCAGCAGCTCCATATCGACAGGGACTTATGGCTACACCTTC. Its protein product is CASSSISTGTYGYTF.

This clone was counted a few times. The V gene is TRBV19, the J gene TRBJ1-2; 9 bases are shared with TRBD1. After removal of 9 bases from V and 5 bases from J, the junction contained 10 bases not matched to a gene. CDR1 and CDR2 (germline): LNHDA, SQIVND (reference sequence). CDR3 length: 14 amino acids. The CDR3 here is CASNTQGAFYGYTF. CDR3 nucleotide sequence: TGTGCCAGCAACACACAGGGGGCGTTTTATGGCTACACCTTC.

This sequence joins TRBV18 and TRBJ1-5; D is perhaps TRBD1 (6 bases). The CDR3 length is 14 residues. Germline-derived CDR1 and CDR2 are KGHSH and LQKENI. Trimming stripped 3 bases from V and 4 bases from J, with 10 bases between. CDR3 residues: CASSPGQPNQPQHF. In DNA, the CDR3 is TGTGCCAGCTCACCCGGACAGCCTAATCAGCCCCAGCATTTT. The variable domain in full, with the rest retrieved from reference TRBV18 and TRBJ1-5, is NAGVMQNPRHLVRRRGQEARLRCSPMKGHSHVYWYRQLPEEGLKFMVYLQKENIIDESGMPKERFSAEFPKEGPSILRIQQVVRGDSAAYFCASSPGQPNQPQHFGDGTRLSIL.

This clone came up a few times. The V call is TRBV2, the J call TRBJ1-6; D may be TRBD1 (5 bases). CDR1 is SNHLY and CDR2 is FYNNEI in the germline V gene. This CDR3 has 16 amino acids. V was clipped by 6 bases and J by 3 bases, with 15 bases between them. CDR3 coding DNA: TGTGCCAGCAGAGAAACAGGATTACTCTATAATTCACCCCTCCACTTT. Its translation: CASRETGLLYNSPLHF. Combining the CDR3 with reference TRBV2 and TRBJ1-6 gives the whole variable domain EPEVTQTPSHQVTQMGQEVILRCVPISNHLYFYWYRQILGQKVEFLVSFYNNEISEKSEIFDDQFSVERPDGSNFTLKIRSTKLEDSAMYFCASRETGLLYNSPLHFGNGTRLTVT.

This clone was observed a single time. The chain recombines TRBV6-5 with TRBJ2-2, with 10 nucleotides matching TRBD1. V dropped 0 bases and J dropped 6; count of bases not matched to a gene: 4. Germline loops: CDR1 MNHEY, CDR2 SVGAGI. This CDR3 region has 16 residues. CDR3 residues: CASSYSTGGMAGELFF. In DNA, the CDR3 is TGTGCCAGCAGTTACTCGACAGGGGGCATGGCCGGGGAGCTGTTTTTT.

This sequence joins TRBV6-5 and TRBJ1-5, with 7 bases that match TRBD1. There are 15 residues in the CDR3. The V and J ends lost 5 bases and 2 bases, in that order; junction bases with no gene match: 6. Germline V gives CDR1 MNHEY, CDR2 SVGAGI. The CDR3 reads CASSRQGGGNQPQHF. CDR3 DNA sequence: TGTGCCAGCAGTCGACAGGGAGGCGGCAATCAGCCCCAGCATTTT.

The chain couples TRBV6-5 to TRBJ2-7; 11 bases map to TRBD2. The germline V gene has CDR1 MNHEY and CDR2 SVGAGI. V lost 6 bases to trimming and J lost 2 bases; unmatched junction nucleotides: 6. The CDR3 runs to 15 residues. The DNA for the CDR3 is TGTGCCAGCAGAAATAGCGGGAGGGGACCCTACGAGCAGTACTTC. Amino acid sequence: CASRNSGRGPYEQYF.

The chain joins TRBV28 to TRBJ1-5; 7 bases align to TRBD1. V lost 2 bases and J lost 1; bases outside the gene matches: 11. This CDR3 is 18 amino acids long. CDR1 MDHEN and CDR2 SYDVKM come from the germline V gene. The CDR3 region has the DNA TGTGCCAGCAGTTTAGGCAGGGGGTCCTTAACGAGCAATCAGCCCCAGCATTTT. Encoded protein: CASSLGRGSLTSNQPQHF.

The chain links TRBV28 to TRBJ1-2, with a possible D match to TRBD1 (5 bases). Germline V gene sequence: CDR1 MDHEN, CDR2 SYDVKM. The V and J ends lost 1 base and 8 bases respectively, with 14 bases between them. CDR3 length equals 14 residues. This chain's CDR3 is CASSLSGQGWGYTF. For the CDR3, the DNA is TGTGCCAGCAGTTTATCCGGCCAGGGCTGGGGCTACACCTTC.

The chain has TRBV6-5 and TRBJ1-6; the D gene is possibly TRBD1 (6 bases). Trimming removed 2 bases from V and 0 bases from J, with 8 bases in between. The CDR3 has 16 amino acids. Per germline, CDR1 MNHEY and CDR2 SVGAGI. Written as DNA, the CDR3 is TGTGCCAGCAGTTACATACAGGGCTCCTATAATTCACCCCTCCACTTT. It encodes CASSYIQGSYNSPLHF.

The chain uses TRBV7-9 and TRBJ2-7, with D possibly matching TRBD1 (5 bases). V was shortened by 1 base and J by 5 bases, with 15 bases between the two germline ends. The CDR3 runs 15 residues. CDR1 SEHNR and CDR2 FQNEAQ come from the germline V gene (reference sequence). The CDR3 here is CASSLDLTTVHEQYF. As DNA, the CDR3 is TGTGCCAGCAGCTTAGATCTTACGACAGTCCACGAGCAGTACTTC.

The V and J genes are TRBV27 and TRBJ1-1; TRBD1 matches at 8 bases. CDR3 length: 14 residues. The V and J ends lost 4 bases and 2 bases, in that order; junction bases with no gene match: 3. In germline, CDR1 is MNHEY, CDR2 SMNVEV (reference sequence). This chain's CDR3 is CASSSDRANTEAFF. In DNA, the CDR3 is TGTGCCAGCAGTTCGGACAGGGCTAACACTGAAGCTTTCTTT.

The chain carries TRBV5-1 and TRBJ2-3, with 15 bases identical to TRBD2. Germline CDR1 and CDR2: SGHRS and YFSETQ. The CDR3 contains 15 residues. J gave up 6 bases and V 7 bases, and 6 bases lay outside the gene matches. The DNA of the CDR3 is TGCGCCAGCGCCTCAGGGACTAGCGGGAGGGATACGCAGTATTTT. The encoded protein is CASASGTSGRDTQYF.

The V and J genes are TRBV18 and TRBJ1-5; D is unresolved. The CDR3 totals 13 residues. Trimming cost V 6 bases and J 7 bases, with 13 bases left between them. Germline V gene data show CDR1 as KGHSH and CDR2 as LQKENI. CDR3 amino acids: CASSLGIEQPQHF. CDR3 nucleotide sequence: TGTGCCAGCTCCCTCGGGATCGAGCAGCCCCAGCATTTT. Complete variable domain (other parts from reference TRBV18 and TRBJ1-5): NAGVMQNPRHLVRRRGQEARLRCSPMKGHSHVYWYRQLPEEGLKFMVYLQKENIIDESGMPKERFSAEFPKEGPSILRIQQVVRGDSAAYFCASSLGIEQPQHFGDGTRLSIL.